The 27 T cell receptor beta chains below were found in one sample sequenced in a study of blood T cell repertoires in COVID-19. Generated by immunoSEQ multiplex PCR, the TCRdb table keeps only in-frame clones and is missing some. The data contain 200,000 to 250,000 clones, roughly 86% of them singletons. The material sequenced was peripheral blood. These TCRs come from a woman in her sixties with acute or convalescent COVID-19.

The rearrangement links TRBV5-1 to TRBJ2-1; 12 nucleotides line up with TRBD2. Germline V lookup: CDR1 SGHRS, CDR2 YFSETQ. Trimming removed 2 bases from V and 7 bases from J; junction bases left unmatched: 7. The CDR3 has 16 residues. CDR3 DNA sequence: TGCGCCAGCAGCTTCTCTAGCGGGGGGGTGGTTAATGAGCAGTTCTTC. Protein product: CASSFSSGGVVNEQFF.

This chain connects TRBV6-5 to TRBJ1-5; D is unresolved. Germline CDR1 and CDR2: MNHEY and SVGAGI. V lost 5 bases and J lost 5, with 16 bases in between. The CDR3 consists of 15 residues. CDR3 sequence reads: CASSIGVLNDQPQHF. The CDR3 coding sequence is TGTGCCAGCAGTATCGGGGTGCTTAATGATCAGCCCCAGCATTTT.

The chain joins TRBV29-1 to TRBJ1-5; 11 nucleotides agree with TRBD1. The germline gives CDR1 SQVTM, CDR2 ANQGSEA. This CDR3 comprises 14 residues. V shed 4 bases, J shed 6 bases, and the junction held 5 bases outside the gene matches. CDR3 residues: CSVAGQGVAQPQHF. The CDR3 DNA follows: TGCAGCGTTGCGGGACAGGGGGTAGCTCAGCCCCAGCATTTT.

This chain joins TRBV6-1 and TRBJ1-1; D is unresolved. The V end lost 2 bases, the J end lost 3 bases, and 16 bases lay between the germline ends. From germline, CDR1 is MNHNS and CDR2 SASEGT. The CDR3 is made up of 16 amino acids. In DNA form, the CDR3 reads TGTGCCAGCAGTGAAAGAATGTCAGGATGGCACACTGAAGCTTTCTTT. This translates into CASSERMSGWHTEAFF.

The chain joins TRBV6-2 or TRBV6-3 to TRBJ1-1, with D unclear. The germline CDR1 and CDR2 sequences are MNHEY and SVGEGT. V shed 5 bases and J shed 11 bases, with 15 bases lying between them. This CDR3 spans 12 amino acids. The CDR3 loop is CASSTDIPGAFF. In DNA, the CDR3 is TGTGCCAGCAGTACCGACATCCCGGGGGCTTTCTTT.

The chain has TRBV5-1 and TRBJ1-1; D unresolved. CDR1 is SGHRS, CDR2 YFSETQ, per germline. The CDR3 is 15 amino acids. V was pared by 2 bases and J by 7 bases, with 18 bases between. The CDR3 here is CASSFYSEASDEAFF. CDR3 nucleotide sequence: TGCGCCAGCAGCTTTTATTCGGAGGCTTCCGATGAAGCTTTCTTT. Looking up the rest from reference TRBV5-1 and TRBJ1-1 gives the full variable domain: KAGVTQTPRYLIKTRGQQVTLSCSPISGHRSVSWYQQTPGQGLQFLFEYFSETQRNKGNFPGRFSGRQFSNSRSEMNVSTLELGDSALYLCASSFYSEASDEAFFGQGTRLTVV.

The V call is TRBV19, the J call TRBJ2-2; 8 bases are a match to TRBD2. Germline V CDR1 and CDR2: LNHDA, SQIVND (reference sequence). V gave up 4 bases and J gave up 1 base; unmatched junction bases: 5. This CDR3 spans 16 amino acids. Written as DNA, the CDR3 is TGTGCCAGTAGTACCGGGAGGGCCCTGAACACCGGGGAGCTGTTTTTT. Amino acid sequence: CASSTGRALNTGELFF.

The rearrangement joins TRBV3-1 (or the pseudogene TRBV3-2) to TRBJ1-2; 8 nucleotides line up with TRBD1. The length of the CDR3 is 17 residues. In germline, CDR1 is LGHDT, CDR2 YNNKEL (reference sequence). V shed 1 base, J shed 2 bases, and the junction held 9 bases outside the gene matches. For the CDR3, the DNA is TGTGCCAGCAGCCAAGCTCCCAGGGGGCGCTTAAACTATGGCTACACCTTC. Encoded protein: CASSQAPRGRLNYGYTF.

The CDR3 spells CASSTYRGQETQYF. CDR3 nucleotide sequence: TGCGCCAGCAGCACGTACAGAGGGCAAGAGACCCAGTACTTC. J is TRBJ2-5 and V is TRBV5-1; possible D gene TRBD2, 5 bases. Per germline, CDR1 SGHRS and CDR2 YFSETQ. V lost 4 bases and J lost 2, with 12 bases in between. The CDR3 has 14 amino acids.

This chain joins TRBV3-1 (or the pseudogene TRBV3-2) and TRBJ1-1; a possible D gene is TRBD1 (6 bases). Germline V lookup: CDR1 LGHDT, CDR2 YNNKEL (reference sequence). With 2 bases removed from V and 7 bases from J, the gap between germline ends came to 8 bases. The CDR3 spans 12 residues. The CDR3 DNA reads TGTGCCAGCAGCCAATTAGGGGGTGAAGCTTTCTTT. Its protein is CASSQLGGEAFF.

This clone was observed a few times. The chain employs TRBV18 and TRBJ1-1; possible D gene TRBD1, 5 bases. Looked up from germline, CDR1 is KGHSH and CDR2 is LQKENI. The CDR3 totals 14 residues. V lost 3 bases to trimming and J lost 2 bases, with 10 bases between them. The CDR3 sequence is CASSPPGHNTEAFF. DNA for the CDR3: TGTGCCAGCTCACCTCCTGGACACAACACTGAAGCTTTCTTT.

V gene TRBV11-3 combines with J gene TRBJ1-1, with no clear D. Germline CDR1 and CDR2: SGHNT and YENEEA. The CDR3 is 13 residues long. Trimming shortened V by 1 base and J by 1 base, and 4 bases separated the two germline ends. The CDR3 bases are TGTGCCAGCAGCTTAGGCAGGAACACTGAAGCTTTCTTT. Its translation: CASSLGRNTEAFF.

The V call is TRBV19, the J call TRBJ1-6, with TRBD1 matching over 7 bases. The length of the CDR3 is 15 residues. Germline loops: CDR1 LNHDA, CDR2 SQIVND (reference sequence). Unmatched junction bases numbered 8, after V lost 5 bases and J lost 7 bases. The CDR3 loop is CASSRYGTANSPLHF. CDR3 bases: TGTGCCAGTAGTCGATACGGGACAGCCAATTCACCCCTCCACTTT.

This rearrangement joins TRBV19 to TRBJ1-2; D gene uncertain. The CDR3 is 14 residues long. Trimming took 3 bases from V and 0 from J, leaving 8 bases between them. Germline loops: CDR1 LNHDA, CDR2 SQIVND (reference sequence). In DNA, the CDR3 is TGTGCCAGTAGTATCTTCGTCGCTAACTATGGCTACACCTTC. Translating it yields CASSIFVANYGYTF.

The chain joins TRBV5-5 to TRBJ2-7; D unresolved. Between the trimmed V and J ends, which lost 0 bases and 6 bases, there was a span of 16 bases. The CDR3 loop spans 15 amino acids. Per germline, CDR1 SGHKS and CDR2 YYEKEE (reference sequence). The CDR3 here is CASSLGQLRLFEQYF. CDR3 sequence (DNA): TGTGCCAGCAGCTTGGGCCAGTTACGCCTCTTCGAGCAGTACTTC.

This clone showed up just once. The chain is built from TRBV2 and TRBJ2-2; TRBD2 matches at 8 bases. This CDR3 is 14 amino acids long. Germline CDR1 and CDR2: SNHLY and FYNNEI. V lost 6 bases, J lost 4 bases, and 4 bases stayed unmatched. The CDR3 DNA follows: TGTGCCAGCAGAGCGGGAGCGGTCACCGGGGAGCTGTTTTTT. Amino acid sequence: CASRAGAVTGELFF.

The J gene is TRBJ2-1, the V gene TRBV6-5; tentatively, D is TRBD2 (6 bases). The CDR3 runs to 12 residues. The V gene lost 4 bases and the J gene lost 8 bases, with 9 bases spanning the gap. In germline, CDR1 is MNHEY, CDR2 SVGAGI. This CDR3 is CASSSGGHEQFF. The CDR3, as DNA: TGTGCCAGCAGTTCCGGGGGTCATGAGCAGTTCTTC.

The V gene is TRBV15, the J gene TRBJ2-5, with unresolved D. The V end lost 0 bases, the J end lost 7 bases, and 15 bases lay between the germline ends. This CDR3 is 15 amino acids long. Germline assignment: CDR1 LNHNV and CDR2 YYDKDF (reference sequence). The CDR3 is CATSRDGWASGTQYF. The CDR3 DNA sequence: TGTGCCACCAGCAGAGATGGTTGGGCCTCCGGGACCCAGTACTTC.

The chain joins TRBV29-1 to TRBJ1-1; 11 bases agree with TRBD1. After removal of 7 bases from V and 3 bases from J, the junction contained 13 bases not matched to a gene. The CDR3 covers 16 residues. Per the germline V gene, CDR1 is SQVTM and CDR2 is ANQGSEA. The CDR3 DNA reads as TGCAGCGCATTTATGCCGGGACAGGGGGGGCACACTGAAGCTTTCTTT. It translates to CSAFMPGQGGHTEAFF.

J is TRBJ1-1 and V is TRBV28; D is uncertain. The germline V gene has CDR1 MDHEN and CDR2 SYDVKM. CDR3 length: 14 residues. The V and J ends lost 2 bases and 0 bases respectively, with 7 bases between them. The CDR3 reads CASSLREMNTEAFF. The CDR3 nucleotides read TGTGCCAGCAGTTTAAGGGAGATGAACACTGAAGCTTTCTTT.

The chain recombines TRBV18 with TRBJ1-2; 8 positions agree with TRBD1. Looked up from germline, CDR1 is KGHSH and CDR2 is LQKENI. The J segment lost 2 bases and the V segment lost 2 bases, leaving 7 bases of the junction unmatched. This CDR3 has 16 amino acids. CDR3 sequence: CASSPGGTGWNYGYTF. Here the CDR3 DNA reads TGTGCCAGCTCACCAGGGGGGACAGGATGGAACTATGGCTACACCTTC.

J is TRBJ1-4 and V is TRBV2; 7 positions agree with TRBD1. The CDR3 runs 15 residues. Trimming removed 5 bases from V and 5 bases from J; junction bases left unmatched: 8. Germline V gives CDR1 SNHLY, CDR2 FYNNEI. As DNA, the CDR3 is TGTGCCAGCAGTTTTACAGGGGCCAAGAATGAAAAACTGTTTTTT. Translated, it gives CASSFTGAKNEKLFF.

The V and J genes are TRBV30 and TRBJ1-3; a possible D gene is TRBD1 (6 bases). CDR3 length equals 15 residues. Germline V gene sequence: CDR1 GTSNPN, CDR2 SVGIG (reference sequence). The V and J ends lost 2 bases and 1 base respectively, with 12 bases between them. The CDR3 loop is CAWSLGQQSGNTIYF. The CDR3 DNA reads TGTGCCTGGAGTCTCGGACAGCAGTCTGGAAACACCATATATTTT.

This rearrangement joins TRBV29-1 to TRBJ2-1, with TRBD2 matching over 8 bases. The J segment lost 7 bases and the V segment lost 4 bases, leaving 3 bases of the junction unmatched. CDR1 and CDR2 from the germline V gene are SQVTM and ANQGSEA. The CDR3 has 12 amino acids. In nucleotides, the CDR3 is TGCAGCGTTGCGGGGGGGGGAAATGAGCAGTTCTTC. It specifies CSVAGGGNEQFF.

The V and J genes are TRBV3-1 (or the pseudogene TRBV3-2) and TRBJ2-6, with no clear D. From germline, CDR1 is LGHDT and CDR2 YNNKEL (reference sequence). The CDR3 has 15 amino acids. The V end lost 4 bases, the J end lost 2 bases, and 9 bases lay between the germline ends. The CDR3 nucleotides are TGTGCCAGCAGCCCGTCACCTACTGGGGCCAACGTCCTGACTTTC. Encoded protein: CASSPSPTGANVLTF.

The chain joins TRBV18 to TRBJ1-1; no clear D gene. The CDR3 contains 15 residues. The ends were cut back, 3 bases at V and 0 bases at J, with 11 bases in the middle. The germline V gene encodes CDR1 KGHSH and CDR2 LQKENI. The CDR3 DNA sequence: TGTGCCAGCTCACCGACTACTAGATTGAACACTGAAGCTTTCTTT. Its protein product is CASSPTTRLNTEAFF.

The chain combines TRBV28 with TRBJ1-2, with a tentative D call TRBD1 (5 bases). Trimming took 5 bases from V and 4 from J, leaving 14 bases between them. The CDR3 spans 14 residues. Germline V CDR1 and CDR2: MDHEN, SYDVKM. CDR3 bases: TGTGCCAGCAGTCCCTGGGGAAGGGGCTATGGCTACACCTTC. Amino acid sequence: CASSPWGRGYGYTF.